This TCR beta chain is drawn from a study of post-analysis software for immune sequencing data. Study-level points and caveats: With TRBV5-6, TRBV5-1 and TRBV20-1 included, 5 or 6 TRBV segments were more frequent in patients than in controls. Normalized Chao1 diversity was significantly reduced in patients versus controls.

With 7 bases removed from V and 0 bases from J, the gap between germline ends came to 19 bases. The CDR3 extends over 16 amino acids. Germline lookup yields CDR1 SQVTM and CDR2 ANQGSEA. Included in the TCR beta cDNA libraries were unique molecular identifiers. Input populations of about 0.85 to 11 million T cells gave rise to approximately 500,000 cDNA molecules. TCRdb re-called the PCR reads with MiXCR, one entry per CDR3 protein. The repertoire holds hundreds of thousands of distinct CDR3 sequences, 30% seen once, with about 0.5% in the top ten. For this clonotype: Its target is unknown.

Material: blood. V is TRBV29-1 and J is TRBJ2-1; D is unresolved. This TCR was sampled from a girl aged 10-17 years with multiple sclerosis. Here the CDR3 reads CSAESDRILSYNEQFF. Written as DNA, the CDR3 is TGCAGCGCGGAGTCGGATCGGATTCTCTCCTACAATGAGCAGTTCTTC.